This T cell receptor beta chain was sequenced during a study of T cell responses to AZD1222 COVID-19 vaccine (dated by TCRdb to about 2021). The study in broad terms: Because spike-specific TCR depth and breadth did not differ between the two schedules, AZD1222 recipients who got a second dose at roughly 4 weeks were pooled with those who got a second dose at roughly 12 weeks. A total of 230 to 250 trial participants underwent TCR sequencing, of whom approximately 200 had received two doses of AZD1222 and 26 had received two doses of the MenACWY control vaccine. Trial participants were enrolled by age into 18-55, 56-69 and 70-plus year subgroups, with roughly 160, 29 and 62 TCR-sequenced participants respectively.

The sample's time point label is to be understood as: baseline before first vaccination. The vaccinee samples were drawn from two UK trials, COV001 and COV002, one of which was a single-blind randomized controlled phase 2/3 trial testing AZD1222 (ChAdOx1 nCoV-19) in healthy adults. For TCRbeta chain sequencing, PBMC samples were collected from trial participants at day 0 and at day 28 after the second dose. As encoded in the germline V gene, CDR1 is SGHRS while CDR2 is YFSETQ. V is pared back by 4 bases and J by 0 bases, with 13 bases lying between the germline termini. The CDR3 numbers 16 residues from cysteine through phenylalanine. Only the CDR3 portion is preserved as DNA: 48 bases, with reading frame beginning at the first base. The CDR3 regions of human TCRbeta chains were analyzed by immunosequencing. The original pipeline was this. Repertoire TCRs were matched against a reference library of SARS-CoV-2-specific TCRs generated with the MIRA antigen-specificity platform. Breadth meant the fraction of unique TCRs that were SARS-CoV-2-associated, whereas depth meant the fraction of total T cells that were SARS-CoV-2-associated. Using the MIRA data, each spike-specific TCR was mapped to the spike region that the TCR reacts to and placed in a CD4 or CD8 class. Log10-transformed breadth and depth values were compared by one-way ANOVA with Sidak's multiple comparisons tests. TCRdb mirrors the immuneACCESS table, restricted to in-frame sequences. Some clones are absent from its copies; in checked studies, under half trace to an unresolved V gene, and the reason for the others is unknown. Clone size and the V and J calls come from that table; the DNA yielded D and trimming. Present in this sample are around 110,000 clones, roughly nine tenths of which were seen just once. The ten most abundant clones make up 3.5% to 4.5% of the sample.

About this clone itself: No antigen is known for it. Per-base qualities were not stored, and no clone one base away is much larger.

Overall results and qualifications from the work: After two AZD1222 doses, spike-specific TCR breadth and depth were significantly higher than at day 0 and than in MenACWY recipients. The 56-69-year group was small, and its depth increase did not reach significance, likely because of low power. Conclusions about previously exposed vaccinees are limited because only six or seven AZD1222 recipients were SARS-CoV-2 seropositive at baseline. Most participants were white British and females outnumbered males, and the authors suggested that clonal diversity may have been underestimated. Because no day 14 peak-response samples were available, repertoires were characterized only after the peak T cell response. Nearly half of unique spike-specific TCRs reportedly recognized epitopes outside regions mutated in the B.1.351 and B.1.1.7 variants. CD4 TCRs associated with the vaccine covered the entire spike protein, and the dominant responses were in regions 160-218 and 743-854.

The chain was built from TRBV5-1 and TRBJ1-4; the D gene assignment is ambiguous. The sequences come from peripheral blood, collected on day 0 of AZD1222 vaccination. This receptor was taken from an adult in good health. The DNA reads TGCGCCAGCAGCCCCCGGGAGCTGTCAACTAATGAAAAACTGTTTTTT. The resulting protein is CASSPRELSTNEKLFF.